This entry lists 16 T cell receptor beta chains sequenced from one sample in a study of blood T cell repertoires in COVID-19. Method: immunoSEQ multiplex PCR; TCRdb's copy keeps in-frame clones and lacks some. The sample lists around 86,000 clones; approximately 86% were seen once. The specimen sequenced was peripheral blood. These TCRs come from a woman older than 75 with acute or convalescent COVID-19.

V gene TRBV3-1 (or the pseudogene TRBV3-2) combines with J gene TRBJ2-7; the match to TRBD2 covers 12 bases. After removal of 3 bases from V and 4 bases from J, the junction contained 4 bases not matched to a gene. There are 15 residues in the CDR3. Germline CDR1 and CDR2: LGHDT and YNNKEL (reference sequence). The CDR3, as DNA: TGTGCCAGCAGCCAGACTAGCGGGAGATGGTACGAGCAGTACTTC. This encodes CASSQTSGRWYEQYF.

The chain couples TRBV7-2 to TRBJ2-3; D unclear. This CDR3 is 14 amino acids long. V lost 3 bases to trimming and J lost 7 bases, with 14 bases between them. Germline values: CDR1 SGHTA, CDR2 FQGNSA. The CDR3 reads CASSLNPGENTQYF. CDR3 bases: TGTGCCAGCAGCTTGAATCCGGGTGAGAATACGCAGTATTTT.

The J gene is TRBJ2-2, the V gene TRBV2; 8 nucleotides match TRBD2. Germline V gives CDR1 SNHLY, CDR2 FYNNEI. Trimming removed 5 bases from V and 3 bases from J; junction bases left unmatched: 8. The CDR3 has 16 amino acids. The CDR3 loop is CASSSMTSAYTGELFF. CDR3 sequence (DNA): TGTGCCAGCAGTTCTATGACTAGCGCCTACACCGGGGAGCTGTTTTTT.

The chain uses TRBV21-1 and TRBJ1-5; the D call in the table, TRBD1, was not verified against the DNA. TRBV21-1 is recorded as a pseudogene. The CDR3 covers 16 residues. The CDR3 is CASSSHRDREGEPQHF. In DNA, the CDR3 is TGTGCCAGCAGCTCCCACAGGGACAGGGAAGGGGAACCCCAGCATTTT.

The rearrangement joins TRBV3-1 (or the pseudogene TRBV3-2) to TRBJ2-7; no firm D call. Germline V CDR1 and CDR2: LGHDT, YNNKEL (reference sequence). The CDR3 consists of 16 residues. V was pared by 5 bases and J by 1 base, with 18 bases between. CDR3 sequence: CASSSYTRGLSYEQYF. The CDR3 nucleotides read TGTGCCAGCAGCTCATACACTCGCGGATTGTCCTACGAGCAGTACTTC.

The chain couples TRBV30 to TRBJ2-7; 14 nucleotides line up with TRBD2. The J segment lost 0 bases and the V segment lost 3 bases, leaving 1 base of the junction unmatched. This CDR3 is 15 amino acids long. In germline, CDR1 is GTSNPN, CDR2 SVGIG (reference sequence). The CDR3 spells CAWSGTSGSSYEQYF. The CDR3 DNA reads TGTGCCTGGAGCGGGACTAGCGGGAGCTCCTACGAGCAGTACTTC.

The chain has TRBV11-3 and TRBJ2-2; 10 nucleotides agree with TRBD2. Germline V gene sequence: CDR1 SGHNT, CDR2 YENEEA. J lost 3 bases, V lost 5 bases, and 3 bases had no gene match. CDR3 length: 15 residues. Here the CDR3 reads CASSGTSVDTGELFF. The CDR3 nucleotides are TGTGCCAGCAGCGGGACTAGCGTCGACACCGGGGAGCTGTTTTTT. Complete variable domain (other parts from reference TRBV11-3 and TRBJ2-2): EAGVVQSPRYKIIEKKQPVAFWCNPISGHNTLYWYLQNLGQGPELLIRYENEEAVDDSQLPKDRFSAERLKGVDSTLKIQPAELGDSAVYLCASSGTSVDTGELFFGEGSRLTVL.

In the case of this clone: One junction end does not reproduce the germline sequence, and a read error may be involved. The chain employs TRBV11-3 and TRBJ2-3; D not certain. From germline, CDR1 is SGHNT and CDR2 YENEEA. The CDR3 is made up of 14 amino acids. The CDR3 DNA is TGTGCCAGCAGCCCCCATGGTGGTACAGATATGCAGTATTTT. Protein sequence: CASSPHGGTDMQYF.

V and J are TRBV7-2 and TRBJ1-5; perhaps TRBD1 as D (5 bases). Trimming took off 6 bases at V and 1 base at J, with 7 bases between the two ends. This CDR3 is 13 amino acids long. Germline assignment: CDR1 SGHTA and CDR2 FQGNSA. The CDR3 reads CASRRDSNQPQHF. The CDR3 DNA is TGTGCCAGCAGGCGGGACAGCAATCAGCCCCAGCATTTT.

The V and J genes are TRBV7-8 and TRBJ2-7; TRBD2 might be the D (5 bases). CDR1 and CDR2 from the germline V gene are SGHVS and FQNEAQ. V was shortened by 6 bases and J by 2 bases, with 14 bases between the two germline ends. The CDR3 sequence is 14 residues long. CDR3 region: CASSWMSGAYEQYF. The CDR3 DNA follows: TGTGCCAGCAGTTGGATGAGCGGAGCCTACGAGCAGTACTTC.

The V and J genes are TRBV29-1 and TRBJ2-3; TRBD2 matches at 8 bases. CDR3 length: 14 residues. Looked up from germline, CDR1 is SQVTM and CDR2 is ANQGSEA. V gave up 4 bases and J gave up 6 bases; unmatched junction bases: 9. The CDR3 protein is CSVGGVASGDTQYF. CDR3 DNA: TGCAGCGTTGGGGGGGTGGCTAGCGGGGATACGCAGTATTTT.

The chain links TRBV3-1 (or the pseudogene TRBV3-2) to TRBJ2-5, with D possibly TRBD1 on 6 matching bases. This CDR3 is built from 14 residues. Germline-derived CDR1 and CDR2 are LGHDT and YNNKEL (reference sequence). V was trimmed by 4 bases and J by 5 bases, leaving 14 bases between them. The CDR3 nucleotides are TGTGCCAGCAGCCCTACAGGGTCTGTCGAGACCCAGTACTTC. It encodes CASSPTGSVETQYF.

The chain combines TRBV7-9 with TRBJ1-1, with D hard to call. CDR1 SEHNR and CDR2 FQNEAQ come from the germline V gene (reference sequence). CDR3 size: 17 residues. The ends were cut back, 6 bases at V and 0 bases at J, with 20 bases in the middle. The CDR3 region is CASRPPQRRIMNTEAFF. CDR3 nucleotide sequence: TGTGCCAGCAGACCCCCTCAAAGGAGAATCATGAACACTGAAGCTTTCTTT.

This clone was seen a single time. In DNA form, the CDR3 reads TGTGCCACCAGTGACATCCCGGGACACCTCAATGAGCAGTTCTTC. This translates into CATSDIPGHLNEQFF. The rearrangement links TRBV24-1 to TRBJ2-1, with a weak D call TRBD1 (6 bases). CDR1 KGHDR and CDR2 SFDVKD come from the germline V gene. The CDR3 is made up of 15 amino acids. V shed 4 bases and J shed 6 bases, with 15 bases lying between them.

The genes are TRBV10-2 and TRBJ2-5; perhaps TRBD1 as D (5 bases). This CDR3 spans 13 amino acids. Germline CDR1 reads WSHSY; CDR2 reads SAAADI. Trimming cost V 2 bases and J 7 bases, with 11 bases left between them. CDR3 coding DNA: TGCGCCAGCAGTGAGGCAGGGAAGGGGACCCAGTACTTC. Its translation: CASSEAGKGTQYF.

This clone was counted a few times. The gene calls are TRBV14 and TRBJ2-7, with 7 bases aligning to TRBD1. This CDR3 is built from 15 residues. The germline gives CDR1 SGHDN, CDR2 FVKESK. Unmatched junction bases numbered 9, after V lost 0 bases and J lost 7 bases. CDR3 amino acids: CASSQDVQGTREQYF. The CDR3 region has the DNA TGTGCCAGCAGCCAAGATGTACAGGGGACGCGGGAGCAGTACTTC.